A single sample gave rise to the 32 T cell receptor beta chains below, sequenced in a study of shared clonotypes between healthy human individuals. Data came from immunoSEQ multiplex PCR; TCRdb stores just in-frame clones and leaves some out. Of hundreds of thousands of clones listed, around 72% are singletons. Sequencing used memory CD4+ T cells sorted from blood. The subset was: CD45RA-negative fraction. Receptors originate from a woman aged 25-40 years in good health.

DNA for the CDR3: TGTGCCAGCAGTATGACACTTTCCCCCCCCTACGAGCAGTACTTC. Protein sequence: CASSMTLSPPYEQYF. This chain uses TRBV6-5 with TRBJ2-7, with D uncertain. Per the germline V gene, CDR1 is MNHEY and CDR2 is SVGAGI. The CDR3 length is 15 residues. Between the trimmed V and J ends, which lost 5 bases and 2 bases, there was a span of 16 bases.

The chain uses TRBV14 and TRBJ2-1; TRBD2 might be the D (5 bases). V lost 4 bases to trimming and J lost 0 bases, with 10 bases between them. From germline, CDR1 is SGHDN and CDR2 FVKESK. The CDR3 runs to 15 residues. For the CDR3, the DNA is TGTGCCAGCAGCCCTCCTAGCCGCTCCTACAATGAGCAGTTCTTC. Its protein product is CASSPPSRSYNEQFF. Using reference TRBV14 and TRBJ2-1 for the parts outside the CDR3, the full variable domain is EAGVTQFPSHSVIEKGQTVTLRCDPISGHDNLYWYRRVMGKEIKFLLHFVKESKQDESGMPNNRFLAERTGGTYSTLKVQPAELEDSGVYFCASSPPSRSYNEQFFGPGTRLTVL.

This clone was counted a few times. The chain recombines TRBV18 with TRBJ2-7; D gene ambiguous. With 2 bases removed from V and 6 bases from J, the gap between germline ends came to 8 bases. Germline V CDR1 and CDR2: KGHSH, LQKENI. CDR3 size: 12 residues. The CDR3, as DNA: TGTGCCAGCTCACCAGGGGTCGGCGAGCAGTACTTC. Its translation is CASSPGVGEQYF.

This clone showed up many times. This CDR3 reads CASSLVGFRDRGYGYTF. The DNA of the CDR3 is TGTGCCAGCAGCTTAGTTGGGTTTCGGGACAGGGGCTATGGCTACACCTTC. The chain recombines TRBV7-2 with TRBJ1-2, with 10 nucleotides matching TRBD1. Trimming removed 1 base from V and 4 bases from J; junction bases left unmatched: 9. The CDR3 extends over 17 amino acids. The V gene's germline CDR1 is SGHTA and CDR2 FQGNSA.

At least ten counts were recorded for this clone. The chain employs TRBV11-2 and TRBJ1-5, with D possibly being TRBD1 (6 bases). This CDR3 contains 13 residues. Germline CDR1 is SGHAT and CDR2 is FQNNGV. The V gene lost 0 bases and the J gene lost 7 bases, with 7 bases spanning the gap. CDR3 in DNA: TGTGCCAGCAGCTTAGATACAGGGCAGCCCCAGCATTTT. Its translation: CASSLDTGQPQHF.

The chain uses TRBV30 and TRBJ1-1, with a weak D call TRBD1 (5 bases). There are 10 residues in the CDR3. Germline V lookup: CDR1 GTSNPN, CDR2 SVGIG (reference sequence). CDR3 bases: TGTGGGGGGGGTAGGACTGAAGCTTTCTTT. Residues: CGGGRTEAFF. Looking up the rest from reference TRBV30 and TRBJ1-1 gives the full variable domain: SQTIHQWPATLVQPVGSPLSLECTVEGTSNPNLYWYRQAAGRGLQLLFYSVGIGQISSEVPQNLSASRPQDRQFILSSKKLLLSDSGFYLCGGGRTEAFFGQGTRLTVV.

The chain employs TRBV6-5 and TRBJ1-5; 7 positions match TRBD1. CDR1 and CDR2 from the germline V gene are MNHEY and SVGAGI. The CDR3 runs 15 residues. V shed 2 bases and J 5 bases; nucleotides not matched to a gene: 6. The CDR3 DNA follows: TGTGCCAGCAGTTACACCACAGGGGTGGATCAGCCCCAGCATTTT. Encoded protein: CASSYTTGVDQPQHF.

This chain joins TRBV18 and TRBJ2-1; D perhaps matches TRBD2 (6 bases). Deletions cut 3 bases from V and 0 bases from J, with 21 bases between. Germline CDR1 is KGHSH and CDR2 is LQKENI. The CDR3 runs 19 residues. The CDR3 DNA is TGTGCCAGCTCACCCCTCACCCGTAGCGGAAGGAGCTCCTACAATGAGCAGTTCTTC. The encoded protein is CASSPLTRSGRSSYNEQFF.

The chain has TRBV19 and TRBJ2-1; D gene uncertain. Germline assignment: CDR1 LNHDA and CDR2 SQIVND (reference sequence). The V end was cut by 4 bases, the J end by 7 bases, with 11 bases between. The CDR3 length is 13 residues. CDR3 bases: TGTGCCAGTAGTACTGGGATGAGGAATGAGCAGTTCTTC. Its translation: CASSTGMRNEQFF.

This clone has only one observation. A much more abundant neighbour one base away suggests this may be a read error. The genes are TRBV27 and TRBJ1-4, with D possibly matching TRBD1 (5 bases). V lost 3 bases and J 0 bases, leaving 11 bases between the germline ends. The CDR3 has 16 amino acids. The V gene's germline CDR1 is MNHEY and CDR2 SMNVEV (reference sequence). CDR3 nucleotides: TGTGCCAGCAGTTTTACCACGGGGGCAACTAATGAAAAACTGTTTTTT. Translation: CASSFTTGATNEKLFF.

The chain uses TRBV5-6 and TRBJ2-7; unclear D gene. V was trimmed by 5 bases and J by 1 base, leaving 16 bases between them. The CDR3 extends over 15 amino acids. Germline loops: CDR1 SGHDT, CDR2 YYEEEE. CDR3 nucleotides: TGTGCCAGCAGATCTTTAGACTCCCCTTCCTACGAGCAGTACTTC. Translated, it gives CASRSLDSPSYEQYF.

V and J are TRBV5-1 and TRBJ1-4, with a possible D match to TRBD1 (6 bases). Germline values: CDR1 SGHRS, CDR2 YFSETQ. This CDR3 contains 13 residues. With 3 bases removed from V and 8 bases from J, the gap between germline ends came to 11 bases. The CDR3 nucleotides are TGCGCCAGCAGCTACAAGGGGGAGGAAAAACTGTTTTTT. Amino acid sequence: CASSYKGEEKLFF. The variable domain in full, completed from reference TRBV5-1 and TRBJ1-4, reads KAGVTQTPRYLIKTRGQQVTLSCSPISGHRSVSWYQQTPGQGLQFLFEYFSETQRNKGNFPGRFSGRQFSNSRSEMNVSTLELGDSALYLCASSYKGEEKLFFGSGTQLSVL.

The chain is built from TRBV29-1 and TRBJ2-7, with a tentative D call TRBD1 (5 bases). The germline V gene encodes CDR1 SQVTM and CDR2 ANQGSEA. The CDR3 loop spans 16 amino acids. V was pared by 4 bases and J by 2 bases, with 21 bases between. The CDR3 protein is CSVGSWGSRQPYEQYF. For the CDR3, the DNA is TGCAGCGTTGGAAGTTGGGGCTCCCGCCAGCCCTACGAGCAGTACTTC.

The chain has TRBV7-9 and TRBJ2-5; TRBD1 agrees at 8 bases. CDR3 size: 14 residues. V lost 5 bases to trimming and J lost 4 bases; unmatched junction nucleotides: 6. Germline values: CDR1 SEHNR, CDR2 FQNEAQ (reference sequence). The CDR3 nucleotides are TGTGCCAGCAGCCCTACAGGGGGAGGAGAGACCCAGTACTTC. This encodes CASSPTGGGETQYF.

This clone appeared a single time. V usage is TRBV11-3 and J usage is TRBJ2-3, with TRBD2 matching 10 bases. Germline trimming cut 5 bases from V and 3 bases from J; bases unmatched to any gene: 11. The CDR3 sequence is 17 residues long. The germline V gene encodes CDR1 SGHNT and CDR2 YENEEA. CDR3 loop: CASSLTSLGLATDTQYF. The CDR3 coding sequence is TGTGCCAGCAGCCTAACCTCCTTGGGACTAGCGACAGATACGCAGTATTTT.

V is TRBV28 and J is TRBJ2-3, with TRBD1 matching over 7 bases. With V trimmed by 2 bases and J by 0 bases, 8 bases remained unmatched. This CDR3 region has 17 residues. The germline CDR1 and CDR2 sequences are MDHEN and SYDVKM. The chain's CDR3 is CASSLNLDRPSTDTQYF. DNA for the CDR3: TGTGCCAGCAGTTTAAATTTGGACAGGCCCAGCACAGATACGCAGTATTTT. Combining the CDR3 with reference TRBV28 and TRBJ2-3 gives the whole variable domain DVKVTQSSRYLVKRTGEKVFLECVQDMDHENMFWYRQDPGLGLRLIYFSYDVKMKEKGDIPEGYSVSREKKERFSLILESASTNQTSMYLCASSLNLDRPSTDTQYFGPGTRLTVL.

V and J are TRBV11-3 and TRBJ2-7; the D gene is possibly TRBD1 (5 bases). Germline lookup yields CDR1 SGHNT and CDR2 YENEEA. V lost 1 base to trimming and J lost 2 bases, with 12 bases between them. The CDR3 length is 15 residues. CDR3 DNA sequence: TGTGCCAGCAGCTTAGTAGGGCAGGGCACCTACGAGCAGTACTTC. As protein: CASSLVGQGTYEQYF.

Details on this clone: Other DNA variants within this sample encode the same CDR3. The gene calls are TRBV5-1 and TRBJ2-3, with D possibly being TRBD2 (5 bases). This CDR3 comprises 15 residues. Per germline, CDR1 SGHRS and CDR2 YFSETQ. The germline V and J ends were trimmed by 2 bases and 0 bases, with 10 bases remaining between them. CDR3 region: CASSFGGASTDTQYF. The CDR3 DNA is TGCGCCAGCAGCTTTGGAGGAGCTAGCACAGATACGCAGTATTTT.

The rearrangement links TRBV15 to TRBJ1-5, with D possibly matching TRBD1 (6 bases). Germline V gene lookup returns CDR1 LNHNV and CDR2 YYDKDF (reference sequence). The CDR3 spans 14 residues. Between the trimmed V and J ends, which lost 4 bases and 3 bases, there was a span of 10 bases. CDR3 bases: TGTGCCACCAGCAAAGGGGGAAACAATCAGCCCCAGCATTTT. It specifies CATSKGGNNQPQHF.

The genes are TRBV5-4 and TRBJ1-1; D not certain. Germline CDR1 and CDR2: SGHNT and YYREEE (reference sequence). This CDR3 is built from 13 residues. With 4 bases removed from V and 3 bases from J, the gap between germline ends came to 10 bases. The CDR3 DNA follows: TGTGCCAGCAGCCCCGCTCGGGACACTGAAGCTTTCTTT. It yields the protein CASSPARDTEAFF. The whole variable domain, filled in from reference TRBV5-4 and TRBJ1-1, reads ETGVTQSPTHLIKTRGQQVTLRCSSQSGHNTVSWYQQALGQGPQFIFQYYREEENGRGNFPPRFSGLQFPNYSSELNVNALELDDSALYLCASSPARDTEAFFGQGTRLTVV.

This clone was detected ten times or more. The chain joins TRBV10-2 to TRBJ1-2, with 8 nucleotides matching TRBD1. Germline loops: CDR1 WSHSY, CDR2 SAAADI. The CDR3 sequence is 13 residues long. The trim removed 7 bases at V and 3 bases at J, leaving 4 bases unmatched. The DNA of the CDR3 is TGCGCCAGCACCCCGACAGGGGACTATGGCTACACCTTC. It yields the protein CASTPTGDYGYTF.

This clone was detected only a few times. V gene TRBV5-1 combines with J gene TRBJ1-1, with 9 positions matching TRBD1. The CDR3 spans 15 residues. CDR1 SGHRS and CDR2 YFSETQ come from the germline V gene. Unmatched junction bases numbered 6, after V lost 4 bases and J lost 2 bases. The CDR3 loop reads CASSPDRGPNTEAFF. The CDR3 coding sequence is TGCGCCAGCAGCCCGGACAGGGGACCAAACACTGAAGCTTTCTTT.

V gene TRBV28 combines with J gene TRBJ1-4; a possible D gene is TRBD1 (5 bases). V was shortened by 6 bases and J by 3 bases, with 14 bases between the two germline ends. CDR1 is MDHEN, CDR2 SYDVKM, per germline. The CDR3 has 15 residues. The chain's CDR3 is CASSSWGMSNEKLFF. The CDR3 bases are TGTGCCAGCAGCTCATGGGGGATGTCTAATGAAAAACTGTTTTTT. The whole variable domain, remainder taken from reference TRBV28 and TRBJ1-4, is DVKVTQSSRYLVKRTGEKVFLECVQDMDHENMFWYRQDPGLGLRLIYFSYDVKMKEKGDIPEGYSVSREKKERFSLILESASTNQTSMYLCASSSWGMSNEKLFFGSGTQLSVL.

This chain connects TRBV7-9 to TRBJ1-1; D remains ambiguous. CDR3 length: 16 amino acids. CDR1 SEHNR and CDR2 FQNEAQ come from the germline V gene (reference sequence). V was cut by 5 bases and J by 0 bases, with 16 bases left in between. The CDR3, as DNA: TGTGCCAGCAGCACGCCCTCAGATATCCTGAACACTGAAGCTTTCTTT. This codes for CASSTPSDILNTEAFF.

This clone showed up just a few times. V and J are TRBV27 and TRBJ1-5, with a possible D match to TRBD1 (6 bases). The CDR3 length is 14 residues. V was clipped by 5 bases and J by 5 bases, with 13 bases between them. Looked up from germline, CDR1 is MNHEY and CDR2 is SMNVEV (reference sequence). The CDR3 here is CASSPHREDQPQHF. In DNA form, the CDR3 reads TGTGCCAGCAGTCCCCACAGGGAAGATCAGCCCCAGCATTTT.

This clone was seen a few times. This chain joins TRBV7-9 and TRBJ1-1; D is unclear. Deletions cut 1 base from V and 6 bases from J, with 9 bases between. Germline CDR1 and CDR2: SEHNR and FQNEAQ (reference sequence). CDR3 length: 13 amino acids. CDR3 in amino acids: CASSLEYAAEAFF. The CDR3 DNA reads TGTGCCAGCAGCTTAGAATATGCGGCTGAAGCTTTCTTT.

This clone occurred many times. The chain combines TRBV29-1 with TRBJ2-7; 11 bases are a match to TRBD2. After removal of 6 bases from V and 3 bases from J, the junction contained 1 base not matched to a gene. Germline assignment: CDR1 SQVTM and CDR2 ANQGSEA. The CDR3 contains 12 residues. Written as DNA, the CDR3 is TGCAGCGTCGGGACTAGCGGCTACGAGCAGTACTTC. Residues: CSVGTSGYEQYF.

This chain links TRBV9 with TRBJ2-6, with no clear D. With 0 bases removed from V and 2 bases from J, the gap between germline ends came to 3 bases. Per germline, CDR1 SGDLS and CDR2 YYNGEE. The CDR3 covers 14 residues. CDR3 amino acids: CASSVGPGANVLTF. Here the CDR3 DNA reads TGTGCCAGCAGCGTAGGTCCTGGGGCCAACGTCCTGACTTTC.

The CDR3 DNA is TGTGCCAGCAGCCCCGAAGGGAGAGCCACTGAAGCTTTCTTT. Its protein is CASSPEGRATEAFF. The V call is TRBV6-4, the J call TRBJ1-1, with D uncertain. Germline CDR1 is MRHNA and CDR2 is SNTAGT. This CDR3 region has 14 residues. V lost 6 bases and J lost 4, with 15 bases in between.

V is TRBV28 and J is TRBJ2-2, with no clear D. The V gene's germline CDR1 is MDHEN and CDR2 SYDVKM. This CDR3 comprises 15 residues. V was clipped by 4 bases and J by 4 bases, with 13 bases between them. The CDR3 DNA reads as TGTGCCAGCAGTTCGCCCGGTAGGAGCACCGGGGAGCTGTTTTTT. Its translation: CASSSPGRSTGELFF.

The rearrangement links TRBV7-8 to TRBJ1-5, with unresolved D. The CDR3 is made up of 15 amino acids. The germline gives CDR1 SGHVS, CDR2 FQNEAQ. V lost 4 bases, J lost 1 base, and 11 bases lay in between. This chain's CDR3 is CASSSLGGSNQPQHF. The CDR3 coding sequence is TGTGCCAGCAGCTCCCTCGGCGGGAGCAATCAGCCCCAGCATTTT. Full variable domain (rest looked up from reference TRBV7-8 and TRBJ1-5): GAGVSQSPRYKVAKRGQDVALRCDPISGHVSLFWYQQALGQGPEFLTYFQNEAQLDKSGLPSDRFFAERPEGSVSTLKIQRTQQEDSAVYLCASSSLGGSNQPQHFGDGTRLSIL.

In this sample, this clone turned up many times. The rearrangement joins TRBV9 to TRBJ2-2, with 8 nucleotides matching TRBD1. This CDR3 is built from 15 residues. Germline CDR1 is SGDLS and CDR2 is YYNGEE. The junction had 7 bases not matched to a gene; V was cut back by 4 bases and J by 5 bases. CDR3 sequence (DNA): TGTGCCAGCAGCCGGACAGGGTCGAGAACCGGGGAGCTGTTTTTT. Amino acids: CASSRTGSRTGELFF.